These T cell receptor beta chains were read from a single sample in a study of long-term antiretroviral therapy in people with HIV. The table came from immunoSEQ multiplex PCR; TCRdb's copy has only in-frame clones and leaves some out. The sample consists of tens of thousands of clones, approximately 96% of them appearing once. Sequences were derived from unsorted PBMCs, sampled roughly 6.4 years after starting antiretroviral therapy. The receptors were gathered from a man aged 25 to 40 with HIV. CDR3s include the opening cysteine and the closing phenylalanine or tryptophan. D genes are given only for firm matches. The size of a clone is reported for some rows only, either as once, few or many, or as a class for expanded clones.

j_gene	abundance	d_gene	v_gene	CDR3nt	CDR3aa
TRBJ2-5	.	.	TRBV7-8	TGTGCCAGCAGCCGTTGGGCGATTAAAAAACCGGGAATCCAAGAGACCCAGTACTTC	CASSRWAIKKPGIQETQYF
TRBJ2-2	.	TRBD2	TRBV7-9	TGTGCCAGCAGCCGAGGCGGGGGGGTCCCGCGTCGCACCGGGGAGCTGTTTTTT	CASSRGGGVPRRTGELFF
TRBJ2-2	.	TRBD1	TRBV27	TGTGCCAGCAGATCCCCGGGACAGGGTTGGACCGGGGAGCTGTTTTTT	CASRSPGQGWTGELFF
TRBJ2-1	.	.	TRBV5-6	TGTGCCAGCACCGACTACCCCTACTCCTACAATGAGCAGTTCTTC	CASTDYPYSYNEQFF
TRBJ1-2	.	.	TRBV30	TGTGCCTGGAGACCACAGGATGGCTACACCTTC	CAWRPQDGYTF
TRBJ2-2	.	.	TRBV18	TGTGCCAGCAGGGAACAGGGCACCGGGGAGCTGTTTTTT	CASREQGTGELFF
TRBJ2-2	once	.	TRBV7-9	TGTGCCAGCAGCTTAGTCCCGACCGGGGAGCTGTTTTTT	CASSLVPTGELFF
TRBJ1-6	once	TRBD1	TRBV27	TGTGCCAGCAGTTCCCAGGACAGGGTAGGGTCACCCCTCCACTTT	CASSSQDRVGSPLHF
TRBJ1-3	.	.	TRBV28	TGTGCCAGCAGTTTATACTGGCCCTTTCGGAACACCATATATTTT	CASSLYWPFRNTIYF
TRBJ2-7	.	.	TRBV5-6	TGTGCCAGCAGCTTGATGGCCGGTTCCTACGAGCAGTACTTC	CASSLMAGSYEQYF
TRBJ1-1	.	.	TRBV4-2	TGTGCCAGCAGCCAAGGCAGGGGCGGCACTGAAGCTTTCTTT	CASSQGRGGTEAFF
TRBJ1-1	.	.	TRBV9	TGTGCCAGCAACTTCGTCCAGGGGCTCGGGACTGAAGCTTTCTTT	CASNFVQGLGTEAFF
TRBJ2-1	.	.	TRBV15	TGTGCCACCAGCACAATAGGGGGACCGCGCAATGAGCAGTTCTTC	CATSTIGGPRNEQFF
TRBJ1-1	once	.	TRBV2	TGTGCCAGCAGTGGTGGGCTCCTGAACACTGAAGCTTTCTTT	CASSGGLLNTEAFF
TRBJ2-2	.	.	TRBV19	TGTGCCAGTAGTGGGGGTTTCACCGGGGAGCTGTTTTTT	CASSGGFTGELFF
TRBJ1-3	.	.	TRBV6-1	TGTGCCAGCAGTGAATGGTCAGGGAACTCTGGAAACACCATATATTTT	CASSEWSGNSGNTIYF
TRBJ2-7	.	TRBD2	TRBV4-1	TGCGCCAGCAGCCAAATTCGGGGGGGCCCACCGCTGATGGACGCGGAGCAGTACTTC	CASSQIRGGPPLMDAEQYF
TRBJ1-2	.	.	TRBV10-3	TGTGCCATCGCCGGGGGCCGGAACTATGGCTACACCTTC	CAIAGGRNYGYTF
TRBJ2-3	.	TRBD1	TRBV7-9	TGTGCCAGCAGCAAAACAGCCGGGACAGGCCCAGATACGCAGTATTTT	CASSKTAGTGPDTQYF
TRBJ2-6	.	TRBD1	TRBV19	TGTGCCAGTAGTATAGCCATAGGGACAGGAGCCCCTGGGGCCAACGTCCTGACTTTC	CASSIAIGTGAPGANVLTF
TRBJ2-3	.	TRBD2	TRBV10-3	TGTGCCATCAGTGAGGGGACTAGCGGGACCACAGATACGCAGTATTTT	CAISEGTSGTTDTQYF
TRBJ2-7	.	TRBD1	TRBV25-1	TGTGCCAGCAGTGGGTGGGACAGGGACTCCTACGAGCAGTACTTC	CASSGWDRDSYEQYF
TRBJ1-2	once	.	TRBV9	TGTGCCAGCAGCGTAGCTAATGAAGGCTACACCTTC	CASSVANEGYTF
TRBJ1-5	.	.	TRBV6-5	TGTGCCAGCAGCCGAGGTGGGCGCAATCAGCCCCAGCATTTT	CASSRGGRNQPQHF
TRBJ2-3	.	.	TRBV2	TGTGCCAGCAGTGTCAGCCAGAGCACAGATACGCAGTATTTT	CASSVSQSTDTQYF
TRBJ1-4	.	.	TRBV7-6	TGTGCCAGCAGCTCAGGAGTAGAAAAACTGTTTTTT	CASSSGVEKLFF